These T cell receptor beta chains were read from a single sample in a study of cytomegalovirus exposure and HLA in healthy donors. Sequencing used immunoSEQ multiplex PCR; TCRdb keeps in-frame clones, though not all of them. The top ten hold approximately 1.5% of the sample, which has about 130,000 clones, almost 90% seen once. Specimen: PBMCs. The receptors shown here come from a man aged 25 to 45 in good health and CMV-seronegative. CDR3s include the opening cysteine and the closing phenylalanine or tryptophan. D genes are given only for firm matches. For some rows the clone size is stated as once, few or many, or as a class when expanded; others skip it.

V gene	D gene	clone size	J gene	CDR3 protein	CDR3 DNA
TRBV6-4	-	-	TRBJ2-2	CASSDSSGTGELFF	TGTGCCAGCAGTGACTCGTCGGGTACCGGGGAGCTGTTTTTT
TRBV6-5	TRBD1	-	TRBJ2-5	CATQDRAILQETQYF	TGTGCCACCCAGGACAGGGCGATATTACAAGAGACCCAGTACTTC
TRBV7-2	-	-	TRBJ1-6	CASSYQAAINSPLHF	TGTGCCAGCAGCTACCAGGCAGCTATTAATTCACCCCTCCACTTT
TRBV11-2	TRBD1	once	TRBJ1-2	CASSWDRTNYGYTF	TGTGCCAGCAGCTGGGACAGGACTAACTATGGCTACACCTTC
TRBV5-1	-	-	TRBJ2-1	CASSLQGISYNEQFF	TGCGCCAGCAGCTTGCAGGGAATCTCCTACAATGAGCAGTTCTTC
TRBV19	TRBD2	-	TRBJ2-7	CASSIGPGLETYEQYF	TGTGCCAGTAGTATAGGGCCGGGACTAGAGACCTACGAGCAGTACTTC
TRBV7-2	-	-	TRBJ2-3	CASSFHSSTDTQYF	TGTGCCAGCAGTTTCCACAGTAGCACAGATACGCAGTATTTT
TRBV5-4	-	-	TRBJ2-3	CASSLEGATQYF	TGTGCCAGCAGCTTGGAAGGGGCTACGCAGTATTTT
TRBV5-5	-	-	TRBJ2-7	CASSLGSGSEQYF	TGTGCCAGCAGCTTGGGTTCAGGCAGCGAGCAGTACTTC
TRBV4-1	TRBD2	-	TRBJ2-7	CASSQVGLAHEQYF	TGCGCCAGCAGCCAAGTGGGACTAGCGCACGAGCAGTACTTC
TRBV19	TRBD1	-	TRBJ2-5	CASSANSGGLGETQYF	TGTGCCAGTAGTGCAAACTCAGGGGGCCTGGGGGAGACCCAGTACTTC
TRBV7-9	-	once	TRBJ2-1	CASSPGVPQFF	TGTGCCAGCAGCCCGGGGGTCCCCCAGTTCTTC
TRBV15	-	-	TRBJ1-2	CATSFQSNYGYTF	TGTGCCACCAGCTTCCAGTCTAACTATGGCTACACCTTC
TRBV11-2	TRBD2	once	TRBJ2-7	CASSLFGLAVSSYEQYF	TGTGCCAGCAGCTTATTTGGACTAGCGGTAAGCTCCTACGAGCAGTACTTC
TRBV7-9	TRBD1	-	TRBJ1-2	CASSLGSGGDRFLGYTF	TGTGCCAGCAGCTTGGGATCGGGTGGGGACAGGTTTCTTGGCTACACCTTC
TRBV5-1	-	-	TRBJ2-2	CASSFLQGAPRELFF	TGCGCCAGCAGCTTCTTACAGGGAGCACCCAGGGAGCTGTTTTTT
TRBV29-1	TRBD2	few	TRBJ2-1	CSVLIRLASSYNEQFF	TGCAGCGTTCTTATCCGACTAGCGAGCTCCTACAATGAGCAGTTCTTC
TRBV4-1	TRBD2	-	TRBJ2-5	CASSQALFAGGRETQYF	TGCGCCAGCAGCCAAGCACTCTTTGCGGGAGGGAGAGAGACCCAGTACTTC
TRBV6-5	TRBD2	-	TRBJ2-1	CASRVTSGSYNEQFF	TGTGCCAGCAGGGTAACTAGCGGCTCCTACAATGAGCAGTTCTTC
TRBV5-1	TRBD2	-	TRBJ2-5	CASSPLPSGREETQYF	TGCGCCAGCAGCCCCTTGCCTAGCGGGAGGGAGGAGACCCAGTACTTC
TRBV15	TRBD2	-	TRBJ2-7	CATSRDLAEYSYEQYF	TGTGCCACCAGCAGAGATCTAGCGGAATATTCCTACGAGCAGTACTTC
TRBV25-1	TRBD1	-	TRBJ2-5	CASSEYRGQWQETQYF	TGTGCCAGCAGTGAATACAGGGGGCAGTGGCAAGAGACCCAGTACTTC
TRBV2	TRBD2	-	TRBJ2-2	CASEEAGDNTGELFF	TGTGCCAGCGAGGAAGCGGGGGACAACACCGGGGAGCTGTTTTTT
TRBV27	TRBD1	once	TRBJ2-2	CASRLDRAGELFF	TGTGCCAGCAGGCTTGACAGGGCCGGGGAGCTGTTTTTT
TRBV9	-	-	TRBJ1-2	CASSLTDLGGYTF	TGTGCCAGCAGCTTAACAGATCTCGGAGGCTACACCTTC
TRBV7-2	-	-	TRBJ2-5	CASSLGPSRETQYF	TGTGCCAGCAGCTTGGGGCCCAGCCGGGAGACCCAGTACTTC
TRBV19	TRBD1	-	TRBJ2-1	CATSGAGGYNEQFF	TGTGCCACATCCGGGGCAGGGGGATACAATGAGCAGTTCTTC
TRBV2	TRBD2	-	TRBJ2-7	CASKPAGGTYEQYF	TGTGCCAGCAAACCAGCGGGGGGGACCTACGAGCAGTACTTC
TRBV6-5	-	-	TRBJ2-1	CASTGDLNNEQFF	TGTGCCAGCACGGGGGATCTGAACAATGAGCAGTTCTTC
TRBV9	TRBD1	once	TRBJ2-7	CASSVGTGEQYF	TGTGCCAGCAGCGTAGGGACAGGCGAGCAGTACTTC
TRBV4-2	TRBD2	-	TRBJ2-7	CASSQDIIRLAGIYEQYF	TGTGCCAGCAGCCAAGATATTATTCGGCTAGCGGGGATCTACGAGCAGTACTTC
TRBV9	-	-	TRBJ2-2	CASSVDGNRAGELFF	TGTGCCAGCAGCGTAGACGGAAATCGGGCCGGGGAGCTGTTTTTT
TRBV6-5	-	few	TRBJ2-7	CASSYEGNEQYF	TGTGCCAGCAGTTACGAGGGCAACGAGCAGTACTTC
TRBV19	-	-	TRBJ1-2	CASSSTGTVNYGYTF	TGTGCCAGTAGTAGTACAGGGACCGTGAACTATGGCTACACCTTC
TRBV6-4	TRBD2	-	TRBJ2-1	CASSKGLAEIDEQFF	TGTGCCAGCAGTAAAGGACTAGCGGAAATCGATGAGCAGTTCTTC
TRBV27	-	-	TRBJ2-1	CASSPQGNEQFF	TGTGCCAGCAGTCCTCAGGGTAATGAGCAGTTCTTC
TRBV27	TRBD2	-	TRBJ2-7	CASGSGRTRYEQYF	TGTGCCAGCGGAAGCGGGAGGACGCGGTACGAGCAGTACTTC
TRBV4-3	-	-	TRBJ2-1	CASSQVGGPYNEQFF	TGCGCCAGCAGCCAAGTCGGGGGGCCCTACAATGAGCAGTTCTTC